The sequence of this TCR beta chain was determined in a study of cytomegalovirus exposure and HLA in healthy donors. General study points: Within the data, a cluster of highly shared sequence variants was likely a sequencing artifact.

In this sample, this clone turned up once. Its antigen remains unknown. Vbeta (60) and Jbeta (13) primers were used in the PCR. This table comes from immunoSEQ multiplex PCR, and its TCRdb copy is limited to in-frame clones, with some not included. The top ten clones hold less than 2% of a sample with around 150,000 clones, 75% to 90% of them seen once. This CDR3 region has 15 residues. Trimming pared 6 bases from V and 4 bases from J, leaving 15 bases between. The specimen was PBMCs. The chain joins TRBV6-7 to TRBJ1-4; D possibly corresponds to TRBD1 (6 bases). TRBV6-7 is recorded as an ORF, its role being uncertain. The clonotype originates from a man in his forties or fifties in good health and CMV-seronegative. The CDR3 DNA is TGTGCCAGCAGCCCTCGGGGGGCCCTTAATGAAAAACTGTTTTTT. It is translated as CASSPRGALNEKLFF.